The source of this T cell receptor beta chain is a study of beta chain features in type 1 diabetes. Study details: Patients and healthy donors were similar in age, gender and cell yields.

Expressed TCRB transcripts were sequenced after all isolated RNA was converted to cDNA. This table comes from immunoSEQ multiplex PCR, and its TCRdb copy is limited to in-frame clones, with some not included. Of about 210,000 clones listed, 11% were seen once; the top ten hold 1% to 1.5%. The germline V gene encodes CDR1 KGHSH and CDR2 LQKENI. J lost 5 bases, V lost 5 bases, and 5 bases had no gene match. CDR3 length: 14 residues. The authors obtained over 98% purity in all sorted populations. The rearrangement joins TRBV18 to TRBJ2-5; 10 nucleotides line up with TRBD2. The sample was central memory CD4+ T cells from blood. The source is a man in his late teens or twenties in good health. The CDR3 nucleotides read TGTGCCAGCTCAAGGACTAGCGGAGGGGAGACCCAGTACTTC. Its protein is CASSRTSGGETQYF.